The TCR beta chain under discussion was sequenced for a study of T cell responses to AZD1222 COVID-19 vaccine. Study outcomes and limitations: Seropositive at baseline were only a handful of AZD1222 recipients. Reportedly, nearly half of unique spike TCRs recognized epitopes outside B.1.351/B.1.1.7 mutations. White British donors predominated, females outnumbered males, and clonal diversity was possibly underestimated.

Remarks on this clone: Its antigen is as yet unknown.

Assay: immunoSEQ multiplex PCR; the TCRdb copy retains only in-frame clones and omits some. The table shows approximately 200,000 clones, with approximately 93% occurring only once. Trimming shortened V by 6 bases and J by 6 bases, and 5 bases separated the two germline ends. Germline CDR1 and CDR2: SNHLY and FYNNEI. The length of the CDR3 is 10 residues. Timing groups of about 4 and about 12 weeks for second doses were pooled. The chain joins TRBV2 to TRBJ1-1; D gene uncertain. The sequencing used peripheral blood, collected 28 days after the second AZD1222 dose. The receptor comes from an adult who received the AZD1222 COVID-19 vaccine. This CDR3 is CASRGAEAFF. The CDR3 nucleotides are TGTGCCAGCAGGGGAGCTGAAGCTTTCTTT.